One T cell receptor (beta chain) is described in this entry. The sample holds one count of this clone. Its specific antigen is unknown. Per-base quality was not reported, and no clone a single base away is much larger than it. The library was produced with the immunoSEQ multiplex PCR assay. The immuneACCESS repertoire file appears here via TCRdb, limited to in-frame rearrangements. These files lack a portion of the clones; in checked studies, under half of the deficit traces to unresolved V genes, and the cause of the others is not known. The sample has about 660,000 clones on record, about 89% of them singletons. 0.009% to 0.0095% of the sample goes to the ten largest clones. This sample is part of a study of shared T cell receptors in the human thymus (dated by TCRdb to about 2021). Study-wide context: The study examined how the human thymus generates shared, self-reactive T-cell receptor alpha chains.

The germline V gene specifies MGHRA as CDR1 and YSYEKL as CDR2. The CDR3 contains 16 residues, cysteine and phenylalanine counted. CDR3 DNA is the only sequence kept; it has 48 bases, read in frame from the first base. V has 0 bases trimmed and J has 3 bases trimmed; junction bases matching no gene number 5. This same sample was also taken into another study, of human thymus T cells. Drawing on the second study: The donors were immunologically healthy infants in Finland who had open corrective cardiac surgery for congenital heart defects. Thymus tissue was collected as surgical resects that were removed during corrective cardiac surgery. Usage of V and J gene segments appeared to be biased in both the thymic and the peripheral blood repertoires. The related research reported highly overlapping thymic TCR repertoires among unrelated individuals. The study characterized TCR alpha and beta repertoires from about 8 infant thymus samples and a few related peripheral blood samples. Donor ages ranging from roughly 7 to 250 days were recorded, and roughly six male and a couple of female infants were included in the cohort. Thymocytes were released mechanically from tissue and stored at -70 °C as pellets of about 8.5-31 million cells. A QIAsymphony instrument was used to extract genomic DNA from the frozen cell pellets. The immunoSEQ multiplex PCR assay was used to amplify the TCRB and TCRAD loci from a standardized amount of quality-controlled genomic DNA. The amplicons covered the V(D)J region and were long enough to include the CDR3 and to identify the V and J genes. The amplicons were sequenced on an Illumina platform via the commercial immunoSEQ service. Primer bias and sequencing errors were corrected using previously described methods, and TCRAD and TCRB definitions followed the IMGT database. Repertoires were analysed with immunoSEQ Analyzer 3.0 and VDJTools, covering basic statistics, V/J segment usage, diversity estimates, rarefaction and pairwise overlap. Diversity was estimated with Chao1, ChaoE, Efron-Thisted, Shannon and inverse Simpson indices, and also on datasets down-sampled to the smallest sample. For repertoire overlap, CDR3 nucleotide sequence, V gene and J gene had to match strictly, and clustering was done by Jaccard-based multidimensional scaling. On average, about 730,000 unique TCRB clonotypes were obtained from thymus samples, compared with roughly 84,000 from blood samples.

This chain joins TRBV4-1 to TRBJ2-7; TRBD2 agrees with 10 junctional bases. The material sequenced was thymocytes. The sequence came from a boy in the first two years of life with a congenital heart defect. Donor details come from another sample of the same person, matched by shared clones. The CDR3 protein: CASSQDLAGDVYEQYF. Here is the DNA: TGCGCCAGCAGCCAAGACCTAGCGGGGGATGTCTACGAGCAGTACTTC.